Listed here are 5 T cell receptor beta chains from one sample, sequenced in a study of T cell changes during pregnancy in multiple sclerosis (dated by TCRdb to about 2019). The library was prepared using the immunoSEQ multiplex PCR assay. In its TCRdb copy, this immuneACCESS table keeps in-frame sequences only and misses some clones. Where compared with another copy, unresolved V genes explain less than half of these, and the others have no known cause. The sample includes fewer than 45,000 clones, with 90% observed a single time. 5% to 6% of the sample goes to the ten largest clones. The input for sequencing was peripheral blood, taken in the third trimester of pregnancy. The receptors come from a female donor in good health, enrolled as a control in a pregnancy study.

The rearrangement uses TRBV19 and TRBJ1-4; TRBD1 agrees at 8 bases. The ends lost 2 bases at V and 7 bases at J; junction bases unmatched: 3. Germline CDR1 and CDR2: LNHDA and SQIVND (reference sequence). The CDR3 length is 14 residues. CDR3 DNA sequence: TGTGCCAGTAGTATAAACAGGGGGAGTGAAAAACTGTTTTTT. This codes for CASSINRGSEKLFF.

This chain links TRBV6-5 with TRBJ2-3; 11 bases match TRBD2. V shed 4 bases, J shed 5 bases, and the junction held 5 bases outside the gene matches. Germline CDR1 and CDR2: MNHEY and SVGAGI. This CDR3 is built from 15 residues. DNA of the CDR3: TGTGCCAGCAGTTCCTCCGGGACTAGCGGAGATACGCAGTATTTT. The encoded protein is CASSSSGTSGDTQYF.

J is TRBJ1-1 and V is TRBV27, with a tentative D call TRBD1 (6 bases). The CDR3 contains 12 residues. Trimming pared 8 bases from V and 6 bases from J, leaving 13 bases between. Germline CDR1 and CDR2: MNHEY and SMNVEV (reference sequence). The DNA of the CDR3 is TGTGCCAGCTCTTATGGGGGCGCTGAAGCTTTCTTT. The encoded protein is CASSYGGAEAFF.

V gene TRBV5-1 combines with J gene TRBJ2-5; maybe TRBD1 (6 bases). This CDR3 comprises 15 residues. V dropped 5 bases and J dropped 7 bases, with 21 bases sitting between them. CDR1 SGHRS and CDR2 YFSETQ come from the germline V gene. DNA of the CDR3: TGCGCCAGCAGAACGACAGGCCAATGGCAAACGACCCAGTACTTC. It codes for CASRTTGQWQTTQYF.

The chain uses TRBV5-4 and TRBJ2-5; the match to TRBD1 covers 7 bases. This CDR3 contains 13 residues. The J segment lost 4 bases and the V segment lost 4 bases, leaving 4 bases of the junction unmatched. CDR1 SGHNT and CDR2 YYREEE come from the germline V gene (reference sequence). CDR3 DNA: TGTGCCAGCAGCACCCGACAGGGAGAGACCCAGTACTTC. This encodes CASSTRQGETQYF.